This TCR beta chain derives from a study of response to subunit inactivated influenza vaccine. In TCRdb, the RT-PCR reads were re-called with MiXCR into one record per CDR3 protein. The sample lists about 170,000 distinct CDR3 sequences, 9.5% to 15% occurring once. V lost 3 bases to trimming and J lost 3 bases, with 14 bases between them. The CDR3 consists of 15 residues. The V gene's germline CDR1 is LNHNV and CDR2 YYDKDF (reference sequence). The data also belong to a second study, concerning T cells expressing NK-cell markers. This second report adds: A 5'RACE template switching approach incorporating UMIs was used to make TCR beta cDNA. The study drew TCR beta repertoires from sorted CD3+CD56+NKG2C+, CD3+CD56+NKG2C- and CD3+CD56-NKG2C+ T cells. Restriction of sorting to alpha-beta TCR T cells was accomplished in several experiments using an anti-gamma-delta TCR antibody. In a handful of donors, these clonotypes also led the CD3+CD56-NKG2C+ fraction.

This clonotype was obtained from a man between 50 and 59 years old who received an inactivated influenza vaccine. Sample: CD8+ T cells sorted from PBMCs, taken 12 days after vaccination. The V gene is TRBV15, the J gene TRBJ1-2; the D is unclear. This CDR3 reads CATSRSLGSDYGYTF. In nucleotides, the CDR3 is TGTGCCACCAGCAGGTCCTTGGGCTCCGACTATGGCTACACCTTC.